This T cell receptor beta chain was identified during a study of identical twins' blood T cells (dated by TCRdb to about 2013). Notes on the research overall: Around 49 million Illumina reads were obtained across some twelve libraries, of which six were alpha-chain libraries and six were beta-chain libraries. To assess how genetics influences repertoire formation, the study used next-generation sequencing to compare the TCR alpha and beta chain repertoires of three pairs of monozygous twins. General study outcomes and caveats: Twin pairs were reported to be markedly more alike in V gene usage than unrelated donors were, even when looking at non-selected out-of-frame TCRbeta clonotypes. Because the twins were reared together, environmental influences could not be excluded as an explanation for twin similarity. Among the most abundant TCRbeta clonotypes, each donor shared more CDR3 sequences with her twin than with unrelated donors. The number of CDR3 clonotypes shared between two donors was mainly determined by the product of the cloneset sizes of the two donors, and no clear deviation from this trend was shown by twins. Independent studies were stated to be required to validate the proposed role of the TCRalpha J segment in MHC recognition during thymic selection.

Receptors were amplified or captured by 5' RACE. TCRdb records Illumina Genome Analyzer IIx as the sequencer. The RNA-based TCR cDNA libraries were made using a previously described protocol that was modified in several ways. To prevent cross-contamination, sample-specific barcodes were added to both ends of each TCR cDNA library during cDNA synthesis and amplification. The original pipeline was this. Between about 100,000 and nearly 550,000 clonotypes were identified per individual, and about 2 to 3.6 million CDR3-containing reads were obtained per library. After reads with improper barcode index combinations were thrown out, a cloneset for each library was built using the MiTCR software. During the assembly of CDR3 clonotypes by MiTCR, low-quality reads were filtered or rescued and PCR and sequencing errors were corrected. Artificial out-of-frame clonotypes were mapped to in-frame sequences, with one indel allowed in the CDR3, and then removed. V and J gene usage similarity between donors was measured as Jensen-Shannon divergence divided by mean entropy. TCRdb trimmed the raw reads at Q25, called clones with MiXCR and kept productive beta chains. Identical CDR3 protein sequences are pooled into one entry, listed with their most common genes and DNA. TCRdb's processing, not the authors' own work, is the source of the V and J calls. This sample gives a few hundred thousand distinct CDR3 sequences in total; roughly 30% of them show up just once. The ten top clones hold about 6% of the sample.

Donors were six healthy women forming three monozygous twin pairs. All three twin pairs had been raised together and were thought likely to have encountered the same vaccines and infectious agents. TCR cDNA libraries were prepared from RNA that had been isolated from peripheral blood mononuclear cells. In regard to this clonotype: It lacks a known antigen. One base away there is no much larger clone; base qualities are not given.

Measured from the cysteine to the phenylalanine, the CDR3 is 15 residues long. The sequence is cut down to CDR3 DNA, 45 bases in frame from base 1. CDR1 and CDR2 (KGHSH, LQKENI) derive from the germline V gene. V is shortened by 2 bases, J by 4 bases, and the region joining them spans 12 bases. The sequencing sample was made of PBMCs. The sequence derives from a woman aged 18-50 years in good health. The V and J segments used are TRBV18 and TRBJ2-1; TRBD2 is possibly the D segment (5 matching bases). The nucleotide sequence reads TGTGCCAGCTCACCAGAGGGTCTGGCGTACAATGAGCAGTTCTTC. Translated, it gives CASSPEGLAYNEQFF.